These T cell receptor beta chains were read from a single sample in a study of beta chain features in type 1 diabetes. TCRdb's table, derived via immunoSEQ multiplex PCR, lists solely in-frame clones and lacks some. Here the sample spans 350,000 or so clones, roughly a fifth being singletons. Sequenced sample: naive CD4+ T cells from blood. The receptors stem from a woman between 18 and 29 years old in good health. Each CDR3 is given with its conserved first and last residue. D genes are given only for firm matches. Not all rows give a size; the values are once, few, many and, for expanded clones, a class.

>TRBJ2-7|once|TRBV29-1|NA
TGCAGCGCTGCCTTGAGACAGCCCTCCTACGAGCAGTACTTC
CSAALRQPSYEQYF
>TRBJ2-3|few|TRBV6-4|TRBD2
TGTGCCAGCATGGCGGGAGCCGCAGATACGCAGTATTTT
CASMAGAADTQYF
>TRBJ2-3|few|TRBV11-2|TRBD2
TGTGCCAGCAGCCCGGGACTAGTTCCCGATACGCAGTATTTT
CASSPGLVPDTQYF
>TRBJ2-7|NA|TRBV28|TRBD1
TGTGCCAGCAGTTCCCCCGGGACAGCAACCTACGAGCAGTACTTC
CASSSPGTATYEQYF
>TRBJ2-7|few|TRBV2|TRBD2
TGTGCCAGCTTACTACCGGGACTAGCGTCCTACGAGCAGTACTTC
CASLLPGLASYEQYF
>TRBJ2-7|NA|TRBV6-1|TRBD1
TGTGCCAGCATTACGGGACAGGGGGCGAGGGAGCAGTACTTC
CASITGQGAREQYF
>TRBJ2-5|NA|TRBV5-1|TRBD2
TGCGCCAGCAGCTTGGCCGAGGGTAGCGGGGGCTCAGAGACCCAGTACTTC
CASSLAEGSGGSETQYF
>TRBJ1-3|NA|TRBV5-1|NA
TGCGCCAGCAGCTCTTCCGGGAGAGAGGTCCACTCTGGAAACACCATATATTTT
CASSSSGREVHSGNTIYF
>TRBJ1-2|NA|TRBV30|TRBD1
TGTGCCTGGAGTGTCGACAGGGACTATGGCTACACCTTC
CAWSVDRDYGYTF
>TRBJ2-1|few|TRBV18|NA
TGTGCCAGCTCACCACCGCCGCGAAACAATGAGCAGTTCTTC
CASSPPPRNNEQFF
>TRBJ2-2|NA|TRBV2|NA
TGTGCCAGCCTGCGGGGACAGCCTAACACCGGGGAGCTGTTTTTT
CASLRGQPNTGELFF
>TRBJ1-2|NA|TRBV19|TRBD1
TGTGCCAGTAGTATTCCTGGGACAGGGTCCTATGGCTACACCTTC
CASSIPGTGSYGYTF
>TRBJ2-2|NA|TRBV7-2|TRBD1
TGTGCCAGCAGCTTAGTAGGGACAGGCCTCACCGGGGAGCTGTTTTTT
CASSLVGTGLTGELFF
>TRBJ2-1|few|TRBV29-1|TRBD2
TGCAGCGTTGAAAGGCTAGCGGGAGGTCTACAGGAGCAGTTCTTC
CSVERLAGGLQEQFF
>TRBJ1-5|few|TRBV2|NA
TGTGCCGGCGGACAGTATAGCAATCAGCCCCAGCATTTT
CAGGQYSNQPQHF
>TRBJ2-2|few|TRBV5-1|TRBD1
TGCGCCAGCAGCCTTCGGACAGGAAGGGGGGAGCTGTTTTTT
CASSLRTGRGELFF
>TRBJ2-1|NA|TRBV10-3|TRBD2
TGTGCCATCAGTGAGTCCACTAGCGGGAGTGGGTCCTACAATGAGCAGTTCTTC
CAISESTSGSGSYNEQFF
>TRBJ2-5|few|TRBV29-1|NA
TGCAGCGTTGTCCCCGGGGAGACCCAGTACTTC
CSVVPGETQYF
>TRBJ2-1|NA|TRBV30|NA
TGTGCCTGGAGTGGTGTCGAGGCTGGTGAGCAGTTCTTC
CAWSGVEAGEQFF
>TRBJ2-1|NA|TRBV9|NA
TGTGCCAGCAGCTTGTCCCTGAGCTCCTACAATGAGCAGTTCTTC
CASSLSLSSYNEQFF
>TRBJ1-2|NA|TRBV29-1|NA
TGCAGCGTTGAGTTGTCCCGGGGGGTTGGCTACACCTTC
CSVELSRGVGYTF
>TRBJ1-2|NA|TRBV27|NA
TGTGCCAGCAGCTATAAAGCCTTTAACTATGGCTACACCTTC
CASSYKAFNYGYTF
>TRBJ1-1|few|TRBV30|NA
TGTGCCTGGACCAGGGTAGGGGACACTGAAGCTTTCTTT
CAWTRVGDTEAFF
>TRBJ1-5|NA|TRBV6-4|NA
TGTGCCAGCATCGTCTCCAGGGTTTTGGAACAGCCCCAGCATTTT
CASIVSRVLEQPQHF
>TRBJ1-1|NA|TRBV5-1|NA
TGCGCCAGCAGCCTGGCCGGGGGGAGGAACACTGAAGCTTTCTTT
CASSLAGGRNTEAFF
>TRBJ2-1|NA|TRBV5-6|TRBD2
TGTGCCAGCAGGGGTTTGGGACTAGCGGGAGGGCCGGGAGAGCAGTTCTTC
CASRGLGLAGGPGEQFF
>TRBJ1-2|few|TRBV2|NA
TGTGCCAGCAGTGAAAGGGCAGGACTGTATGGCTACACCTTC
CASSERAGLYGYTF
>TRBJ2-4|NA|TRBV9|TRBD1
TGTGCCAGCAGCGTCTCGACAGGGGTAAACATTCAGTACTTC
CASSVSTGVNIQYF
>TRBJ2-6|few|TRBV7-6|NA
TGTGCCAGCAGCTCCTTCTCTGGGGCCAACGTCCTGACTTTC
CASSSFSGANVLTF
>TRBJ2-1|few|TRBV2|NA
TGTGCCAGCAGTGAAGGGCGGCAGGGGTACAATGAGCAGTTCTTC
CASSEGRQGYNEQFF
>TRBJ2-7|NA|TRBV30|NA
TGTGCCTGGGCAAGGGGAAGCCACGAGCAGTACTTC
CAWARGSHEQYF
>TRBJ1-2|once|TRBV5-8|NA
TGTGCCCTCCCCTGGATGAGAGGGAGTGGCTACACCTTC
CALPWMRGSGYTF
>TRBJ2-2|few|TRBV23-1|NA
TGCGCCAGCAGTCAACTCGGGGAGCTGTTTTTT
CASSQLGELFF
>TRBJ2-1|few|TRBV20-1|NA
TGCAGTCGATCGGGAGATAATGAGCAGTTCTTC
CSRSGDNEQFF
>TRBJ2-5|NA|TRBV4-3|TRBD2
TGCGCCAGCAGCCAAACAGCGGGGCAAGAGACCCAGTACTTC
CASSQTAGQETQYF
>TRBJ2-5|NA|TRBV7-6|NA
TGTGCCAGCAGCTTACGACAAACAACGGAGACCCAGTACTTC
CASSLRQTTETQYF
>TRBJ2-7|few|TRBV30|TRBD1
TGTGCCTGGAGGGGACAGGAGTACGAGCAGTACTTC
CAWRGQEYEQYF
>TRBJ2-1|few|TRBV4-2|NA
TGTGCCAGCAGCCGAAGTACTACGGATGAGCAGTTCTTC
CASSRSTTDEQFF
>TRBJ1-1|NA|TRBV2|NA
TGTGCCAGCAGTCTGAGGTCCGGGTCTGAAGCTTTCTTT
CASSLRSGSEAFF
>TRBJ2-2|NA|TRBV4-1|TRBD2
TGCGCCAGCAGCTCAAGGGGTGGTAGCGGGAGTTTCGGGGAGCTGTTTTTT
CASSSRGGSGSFGELFF
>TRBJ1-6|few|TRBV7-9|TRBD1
TGTGCCAGCAGCTCGGGGGACAGTCGCCTTGGATCACCCCTCCACTTT
CASSSGDSRLGSPLHF
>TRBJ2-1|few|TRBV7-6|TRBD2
TGTGCCAGCAGCTTAGTCAGTCGGGGGGATGAGCAGTTCTTC
CASSLVSRGDEQFF
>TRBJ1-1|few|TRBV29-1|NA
TGCAGCGTCCTTTTCGGTGCGGGGACTGAAGCTTTCTTT
CSVLFGAGTEAFF
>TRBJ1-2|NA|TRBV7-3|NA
TGTGCCAGCAGTCAAGGGGCCGGCTATGGCTACACCTTC
CASSQGAGYGYTF
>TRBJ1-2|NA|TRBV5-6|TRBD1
TGTGCCAGCAGCACGAGGACAGGATCCAACTATGGCTACACCTTC
CASSTRTGSNYGYTF
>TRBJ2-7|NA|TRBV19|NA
TGTGCCAGTAGCACCGGGGGTACAGTTTACGAGCAGTACTTC
CASSTGGTVYEQYF
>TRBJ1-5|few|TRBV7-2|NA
TGTGCCAGCAGCTTAAGCTGGGACTCTCAGCCCCAGCATTTT
CASSLSWDSQPQHF